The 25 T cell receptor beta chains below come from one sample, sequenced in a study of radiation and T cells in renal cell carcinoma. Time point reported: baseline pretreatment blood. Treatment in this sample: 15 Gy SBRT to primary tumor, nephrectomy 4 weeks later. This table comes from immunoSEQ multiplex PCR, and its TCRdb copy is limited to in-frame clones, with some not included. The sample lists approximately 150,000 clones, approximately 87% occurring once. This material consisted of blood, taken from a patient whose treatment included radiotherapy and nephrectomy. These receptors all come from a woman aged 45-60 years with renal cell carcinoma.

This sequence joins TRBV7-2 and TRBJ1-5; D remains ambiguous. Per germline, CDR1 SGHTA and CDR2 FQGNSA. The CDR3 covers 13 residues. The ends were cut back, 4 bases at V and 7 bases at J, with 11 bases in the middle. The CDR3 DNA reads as TGTGCCAGCAGCTCCTCATGGGAGCAGCCCCAGCATTTT. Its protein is CASSSSWEQPQHF.

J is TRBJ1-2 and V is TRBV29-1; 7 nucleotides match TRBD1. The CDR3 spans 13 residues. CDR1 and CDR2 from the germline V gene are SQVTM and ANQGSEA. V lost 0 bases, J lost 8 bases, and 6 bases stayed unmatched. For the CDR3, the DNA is TGCAGCGTTGAAGACGAGACAGGGAGAGGCTACACCTTC. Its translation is CSVEDETGRGYTF.

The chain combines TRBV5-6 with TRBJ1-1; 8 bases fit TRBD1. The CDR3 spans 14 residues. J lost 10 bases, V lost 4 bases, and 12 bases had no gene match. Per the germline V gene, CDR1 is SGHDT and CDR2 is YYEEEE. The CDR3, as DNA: TGTGCCAGCAGCCTGGGACAGGTCGAATTCGGAGCTTTCTTT. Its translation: CASSLGQVEFGAFF.

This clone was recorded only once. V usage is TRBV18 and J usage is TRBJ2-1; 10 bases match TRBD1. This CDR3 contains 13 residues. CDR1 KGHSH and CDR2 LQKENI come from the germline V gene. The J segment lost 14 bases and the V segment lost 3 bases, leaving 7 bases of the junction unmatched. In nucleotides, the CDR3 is TGTGCCAGCTCACCCGGGACAGGGGATTTCGAGTTCTTC. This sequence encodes CASSPGTGDFEFF.

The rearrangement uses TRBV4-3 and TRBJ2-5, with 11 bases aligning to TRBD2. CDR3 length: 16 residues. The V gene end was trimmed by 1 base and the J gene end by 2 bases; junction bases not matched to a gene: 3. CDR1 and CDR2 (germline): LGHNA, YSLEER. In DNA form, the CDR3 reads TGCGCCAGCAGCCAAGCCCTAGCGGGGGGTCAAGAGACCCAGTACTTC. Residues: CASSQALAGGQETQYF.

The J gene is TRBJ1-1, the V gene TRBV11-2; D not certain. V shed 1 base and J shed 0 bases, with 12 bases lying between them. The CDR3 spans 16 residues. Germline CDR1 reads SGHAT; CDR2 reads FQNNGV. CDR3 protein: CASSLAFDGVNTEAFF. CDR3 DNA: TGTGCCAGCAGCTTAGCGTTTGACGGGGTGAACACTGAAGCTTTCTTT.

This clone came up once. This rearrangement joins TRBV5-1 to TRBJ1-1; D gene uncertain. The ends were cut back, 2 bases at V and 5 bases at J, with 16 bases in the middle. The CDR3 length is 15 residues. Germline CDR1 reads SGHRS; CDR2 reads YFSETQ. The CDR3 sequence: CASSFEGPYGTEAFF. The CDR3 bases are TGCGCCAGCAGCTTCGAGGGTCCTTATGGAACTGAAGCTTTCTTT.

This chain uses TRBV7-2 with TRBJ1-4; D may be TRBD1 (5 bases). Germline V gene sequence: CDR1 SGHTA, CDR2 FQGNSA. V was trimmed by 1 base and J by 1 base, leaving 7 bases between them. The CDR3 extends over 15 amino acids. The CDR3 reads CASSLDRRTNEKLFF. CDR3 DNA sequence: TGTGCCAGCAGCTTAGACAGGAGAACTAATGAAAAACTGTTTTTT.

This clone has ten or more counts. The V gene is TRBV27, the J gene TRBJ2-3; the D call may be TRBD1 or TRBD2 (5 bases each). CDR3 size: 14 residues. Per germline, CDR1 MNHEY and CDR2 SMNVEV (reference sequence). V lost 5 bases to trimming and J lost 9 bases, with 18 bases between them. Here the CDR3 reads CASSPGRKVGTQYF. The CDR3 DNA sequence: TGTGCCAGCAGTCCGGGACGGAAAGTGGGGACGCAGTATTTT.

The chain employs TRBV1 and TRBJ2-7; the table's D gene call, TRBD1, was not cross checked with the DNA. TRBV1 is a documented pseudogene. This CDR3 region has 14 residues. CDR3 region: CTSSPPGDKCEQYF. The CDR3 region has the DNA TGCACCAGCAGCCCCCCAGGGGACAAATGCGAGCAGTACTTC.

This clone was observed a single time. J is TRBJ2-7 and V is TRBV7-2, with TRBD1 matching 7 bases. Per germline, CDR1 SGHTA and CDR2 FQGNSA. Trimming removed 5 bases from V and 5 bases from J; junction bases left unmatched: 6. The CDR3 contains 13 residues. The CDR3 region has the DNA TGTGCCAGCAGCCTCCGAGGGGGCCACGAGCAGTACTTC. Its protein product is CASSLRGGHEQYF. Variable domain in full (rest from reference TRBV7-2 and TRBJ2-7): GAGVSQSPSNKVTEKGKDVELRCDPISGHTALYWYRQSLGQGLEFLIYFQGNSAPDKSGLPSDRFSAERTGGSVSTLTIQRTQQEDSAVYLCASSLRGGHEQYFGPGTRLTVT.

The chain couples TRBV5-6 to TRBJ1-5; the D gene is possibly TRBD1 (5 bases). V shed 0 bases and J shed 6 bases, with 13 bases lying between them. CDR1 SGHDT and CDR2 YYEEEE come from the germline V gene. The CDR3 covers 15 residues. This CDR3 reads CASSLGAGPGQPQHF. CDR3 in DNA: TGTGCCAGCAGCTTGGGGGCAGGGCCAGGTCAGCCCCAGCATTTT.

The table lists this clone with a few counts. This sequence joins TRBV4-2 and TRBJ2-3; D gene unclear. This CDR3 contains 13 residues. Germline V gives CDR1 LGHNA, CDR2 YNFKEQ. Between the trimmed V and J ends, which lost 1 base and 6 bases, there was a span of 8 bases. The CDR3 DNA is TGTGCCAGCAGCCAAGGGTCTCAGGATACGCAGTATTTT. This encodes CASSQGSQDTQYF.

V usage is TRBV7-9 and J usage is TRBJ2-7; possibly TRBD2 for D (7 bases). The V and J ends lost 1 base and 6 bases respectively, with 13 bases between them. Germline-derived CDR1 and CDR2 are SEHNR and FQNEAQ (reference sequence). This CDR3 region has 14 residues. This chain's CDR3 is CASSLEGGPFEQYF. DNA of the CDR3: TGTGCCAGCAGCTTAGAGGGGGGGCCCTTCGAGCAGTACTTC.

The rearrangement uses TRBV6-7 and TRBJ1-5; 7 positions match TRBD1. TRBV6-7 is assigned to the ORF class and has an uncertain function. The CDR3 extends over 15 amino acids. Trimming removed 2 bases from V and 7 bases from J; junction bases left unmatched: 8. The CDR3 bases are TGTGCCAGCAGTTACGAGACAGGGATCTACCAGCCCCAGCATTTT. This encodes CASSYETGIYQPQHF.

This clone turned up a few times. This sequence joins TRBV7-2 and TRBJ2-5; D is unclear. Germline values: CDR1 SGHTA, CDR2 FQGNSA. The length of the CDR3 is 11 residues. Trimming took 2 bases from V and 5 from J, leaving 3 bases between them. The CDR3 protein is CASSLTETQYF. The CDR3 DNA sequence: TGTGCCAGCAGCTTAACGGAGACCCAGTACTTC.

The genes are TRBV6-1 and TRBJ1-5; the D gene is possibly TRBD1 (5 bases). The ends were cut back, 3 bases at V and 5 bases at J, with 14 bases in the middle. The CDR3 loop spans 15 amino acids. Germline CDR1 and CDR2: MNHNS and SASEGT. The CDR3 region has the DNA TGTGCCAGCAGTGATGGTTTGGGGGACTATCAGCCCCAGCATTTT. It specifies CASSDGLGDYQPQHF.

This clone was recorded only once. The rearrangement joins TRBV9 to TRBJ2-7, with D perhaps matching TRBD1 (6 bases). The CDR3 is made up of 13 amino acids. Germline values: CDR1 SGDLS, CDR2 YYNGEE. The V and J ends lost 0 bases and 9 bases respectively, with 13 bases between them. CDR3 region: CASSVDGGAGQYF. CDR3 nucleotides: TGTGCCAGCAGCGTAGATGGGGGCGCGGGGCAGTACTTC.

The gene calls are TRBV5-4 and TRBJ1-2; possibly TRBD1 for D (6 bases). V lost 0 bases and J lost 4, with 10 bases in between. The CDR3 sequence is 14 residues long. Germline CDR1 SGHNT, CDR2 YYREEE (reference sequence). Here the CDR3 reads CASSLGGGVYGYTF. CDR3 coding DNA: TGTGCCAGCAGCTTGGGAGGGGGAGTCTATGGCTACACCTTC.

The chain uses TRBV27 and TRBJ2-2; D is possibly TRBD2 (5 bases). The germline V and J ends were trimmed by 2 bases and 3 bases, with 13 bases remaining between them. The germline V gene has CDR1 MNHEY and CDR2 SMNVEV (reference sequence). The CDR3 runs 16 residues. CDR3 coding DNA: TGTGCCAGCAGTTTACCGGGGTACTCTGACACCGGGGAGCTGTTTTTT. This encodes CASSLPGYSDTGELFF.

The CDR3 sequence: CASSARPGQGADTQYF. The CDR3 DNA reads TGTGCCAGCAGTGCCCGACCGGGACAGGGGGCCGATACGCAGTATTTT. The gene calls are TRBV6-1 and TRBJ2-3; 12 nucleotides agree with TRBD1. Germline trimming cut 4 bases from V and 6 bases from J; bases unmatched to any gene: 8. Germline assignment: CDR1 MNHNS and CDR2 SASEGT. CDR3 size: 16 residues.

As DNA, the CDR3 is TGTGCCAGCAGCTCGGGGCGTGGACCCCTCCACTTT. Residues: CASSSGRGPLHF. This chain links TRBV13 with TRBJ1-6; D perhaps matches TRBD1 (5 bases). Trimming removed 4 bases at V and 12 bases at J, with 10 bases between. There are 12 residues in the CDR3. Germline V gives CDR1 PRHDT, CDR2 FYEKMQ (reference sequence). The whole variable domain, filled in from reference TRBV13 and TRBJ1-6, reads AAGVIQSPRHLIKEKRETATLKCYPIPRHDTVYWYQQGPGQDPQFLISFYEKMQSDKGSIPDRFSAQQFSDYHSELNMSSLELGDSALYFCASSSGRGPLHFGNGTRLTVT.

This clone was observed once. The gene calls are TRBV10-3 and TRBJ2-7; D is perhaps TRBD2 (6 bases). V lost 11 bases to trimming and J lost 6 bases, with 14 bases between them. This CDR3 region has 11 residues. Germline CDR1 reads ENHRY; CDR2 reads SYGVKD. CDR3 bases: TGTGCCCACGGGGGATTACGCGAGCAGTACTTC. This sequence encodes CAHGGLREQYF.

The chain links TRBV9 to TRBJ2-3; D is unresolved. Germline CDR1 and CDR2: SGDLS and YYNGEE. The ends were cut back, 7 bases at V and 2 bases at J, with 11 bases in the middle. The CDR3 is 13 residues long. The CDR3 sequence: CASGQGDTDTQYF. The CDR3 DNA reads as TGTGCCAGCGGGCAAGGAGACACAGATACGCAGTATTTT.

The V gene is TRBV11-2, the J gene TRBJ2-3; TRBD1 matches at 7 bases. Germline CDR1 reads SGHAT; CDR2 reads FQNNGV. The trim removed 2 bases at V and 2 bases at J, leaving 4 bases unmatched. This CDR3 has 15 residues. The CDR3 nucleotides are TGTGCCAGCAGCTTAACGGGACAGAACACAGATACGCAGTATTTT. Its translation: CASSLTGQNTDTQYF.